What follows is one T cell receptor beta chain and its context. Its antigen is not identified. The data belong to a study of a mutant IDH1 vaccine in newly diagnosed glioma. The wider study: Treated patients had a mean age of around 40 years and a sex split that was around 62% male and 37.5% female. The study, taken as a whole, reports: Altogether, about 95% of patients exhibited vaccine-induced immune responses.

Germline lookup yields CDR1 ENHRY and CDR2 SYGVKD. Deletions cut 4 bases from V and 0 bases from J, with 9 bases between. The CDR3 consists of 15 residues. Some clones are missing from TCRdb's copy, which holds only in-frame ones; the method was immunoSEQ multiplex PCR. The top ten hold approximately 3.2% of the sample, which has approximately 50,000 clones, roughly four fifths seen once. Sample time point: week 47, end of study. Vaccination comprised doses that each held 300 ug of mutant IDH1 20-mer peptide, plus topical imiquimod. New WHO grade 3 or 4 astrocytomas that were IDH1-mutant and ATRX-lost had been found in donors.

The sample here was PBMCs, taken from a glioma patient whose treatment included an IDH1 peptide vaccine. The chain recombines TRBV10-3 with TRBJ1-4; perhaps TRBD1 as D (5 bases). The source of this sequence is a woman aged 50 to 65 with glioma. CDR3 protein: CAISGGAPTNEKLFF. The CDR3 DNA reads TGTGCCATCAGTGGGGGCGCTCCAACTAATGAAAAACTGTTTTTT.